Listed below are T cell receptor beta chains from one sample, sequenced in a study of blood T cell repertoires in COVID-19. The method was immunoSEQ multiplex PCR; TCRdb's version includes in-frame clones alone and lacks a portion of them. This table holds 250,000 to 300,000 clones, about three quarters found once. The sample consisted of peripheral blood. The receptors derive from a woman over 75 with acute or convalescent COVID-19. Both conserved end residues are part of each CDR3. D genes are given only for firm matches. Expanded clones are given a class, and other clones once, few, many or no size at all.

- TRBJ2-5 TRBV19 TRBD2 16 TGTGCCAGTAGTACCCAGACTAGCGGGAGACGTGAGACCCAGTACTTC CASSTQTSGRRETQYF
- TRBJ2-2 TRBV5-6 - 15 TGTGCCAGCAGAAAGGCGGGCCGGGGCACCGGGGAGCTGTTTTTT CASRKAGRGTGELFF
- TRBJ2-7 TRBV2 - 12 TGTGCCAGCACCTTGGGGCCATACGAGCAGTACTTC CASTLGPYEQYF
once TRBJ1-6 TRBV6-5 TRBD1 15 TGTGCCAGCAGTTATAGACAGGGGCCGGGTTCACCCCTCCACTTT CASSYRQGPGSPLHF
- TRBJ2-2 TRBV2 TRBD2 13 TGTGCCTATCGGCGGGAGTCCACCGGGGAGCTGTTTTTT CAYRRESTGELFF
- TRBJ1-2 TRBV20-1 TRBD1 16 TGCAGTGCTAGTACCCCCGGACAGGGTTTGGGCTATGGCTACACCTTC CSASTPGQGLGYGYTF
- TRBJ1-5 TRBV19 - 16 TGTGCCAGTAGTATGGAGGTGGGAAGGGGGAATCAGCCCCAGCATTTT CASSMEVGRGNQPQHF
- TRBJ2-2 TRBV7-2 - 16 TGTGCCAGCAGCTTAGTGGGGGGGGCCGCCACCGGGGAGCTGTTTTTT CASSLVGGAATGELFF
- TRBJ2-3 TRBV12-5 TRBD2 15 TGTGCTAGTGGTTTGCCTAGCGGGAGGGCTACGGCGCAGTATTTT CASGLPSGRATAQYF
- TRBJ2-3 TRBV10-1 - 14 TGCGCCAGCAGTCTGACTCAGAGCACAGATACGCAGTATTTT CASSLTQSTDTQYF
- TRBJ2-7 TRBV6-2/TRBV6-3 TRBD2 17 TGTGCCAGCAGTTACTCGGAACGGGGGGGCCCACTCAACGAGCAGTACTTC CASSYSERGGPLNEQYF
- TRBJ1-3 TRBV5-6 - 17 TGTGCCAGCAGCTTGCGGGGGTCGGGACTCTCTGGAAACACCATATATTTT CASSLRGSGLSGNTIYF
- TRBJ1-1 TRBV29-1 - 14 TGCAGCGTTGCCTACATCAGGGTAAACACTGAAGCTTTCTTT CSVAYIRVNTEAFF
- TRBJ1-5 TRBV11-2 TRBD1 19 TGTGCCAAGATAAAACAAACGAAAGACAGGGGTGATAGCAATCAGCCCCAGCATTTT CAKIKQTKDRGDSNQPQHF
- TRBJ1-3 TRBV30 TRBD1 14 TGTGCCTGGAACCAACAGGGGAATGGAAACACCATATATTTT CAWNQQGNGNTIYF
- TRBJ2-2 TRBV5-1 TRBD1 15 TGCGCCAGCAGACTTTCGACAGGGAGCACCGGGGAGCTGTTTTTT CASRLSTGSTGELFF
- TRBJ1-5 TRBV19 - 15 TGTGCCAGTAGTATTGATGAGGGGAGGAATCAGCCCCAGCATTTT CASSIDEGRNQPQHF
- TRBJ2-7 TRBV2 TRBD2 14 TGTGCCAGCAGTGAAGGCGGGGGATTGTACGAGCAGTACTTC CASSEGGGLYEQYF
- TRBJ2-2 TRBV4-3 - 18 TGCGCCAGCAGCCAAGACGGAGTGGGGCAGGTGAACACCGGGGAGCTGTTTTTT CASSQDGVGQVNTGELFF
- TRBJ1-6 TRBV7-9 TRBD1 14 TGTGCCAGCAGCACGGGACAGGTTAATTCACCCCTCCACTTT CASSTGQVNSPLHF
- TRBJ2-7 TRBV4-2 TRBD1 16 TGTGCCAGCAGCCCCCTGCAGACAGGGAGATCCTACGAGCAGTACTTC CASSPLQTGRSYEQYF
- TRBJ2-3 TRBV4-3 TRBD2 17 TGCGCCAGCAGCCAAGCGGAGCGGGGGGGCGTTCGAGATACGCAGTATTTT CASSQAERGGVRDTQYF
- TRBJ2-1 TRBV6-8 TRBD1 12 TGTGCCAGCAGTAAAGACAGGGGGCGACGGTTCTTC CASSKDRGRRFF
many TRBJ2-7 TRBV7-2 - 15 TGTGCCAGCAGCTCCCAAGCGGATCCCACCTACGAGCAGTACTTC CASSSQADPTYEQYF
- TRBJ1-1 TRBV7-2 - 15 TGTGCCAGCAGCTTAGCGGGGGGGCGGGTAACTGAAGCTTTCTTT CASSLAGGRVTEAFF
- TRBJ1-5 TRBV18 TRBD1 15 TGTGCCAGCCACGATGGACAGGGGCGCAATCAGCCCCAGCATTTT CASHDGQGRNQPQHF